The count of the clone carrying this TCR beta chain is one. The sample originates from a study of blood T cell repertoires in COVID-19. Study background: Acute-phase and convalescent COVID-19 samples originated in the United States, Italy and Spain. PBMCs, B-cell-depleted T cells, or T cells provided the cDNA or gDNA that made up the material.

As handled by the study authors: Nucleated cell number was recorded as an estimate derived from reference gene primer amplification. Sequencing used immunoSEQ multiplex PCR; TCRdb keeps in-frame clones, though not all of them. The V and J calls and clone size are taken from that table; D and trimming were inferred from the DNA. This repertoire shows 120,000 to 150,000 clones, approximately 80% found once; its top ten account for approximately 13%. The source of this sequence is a man in his sixties with active or convalescent COVID-19. The sequencing input was peripheral blood.

CDR3 sequence: CASSEGGQPQHF. CDR3 DNA: TGTGCCAGCAGTGAAGGCGGTCAGCCCCAGCATTTT. The J gene is TRBJ1-5, the V gene TRBV6-1; D call uncertain. Germline V CDR1 and CDR2: MNHNS, SASEGT. The CDR3 covers 12 residues. V lost 1 base and J lost 6, with 4 bases in between.